The 20 T cell receptor beta chains below all came from one sample that was sequenced in a study of cytomegalovirus exposure and HLA in healthy donors (dated by TCRdb to the late 2010s). Preparation of the library involved the immunoSEQ multiplex PCR assay. For the multiplex PCR, a mixture combining 60 forward primers for TCR Vbeta segments and 13 reverse primers for TCR Jbeta segments was used. TCRdb took over this immuneACCESS table, retaining in-frame rearrangements with V and J assigned. Such tables are incomplete; in checked studies, under half of the missing clones stem from an unresolved V gene, and the remainder is unexplained. In this sample the table shows 100,000 or so clones, 83% of which occur a single time. The ten largest clones add up to over 5% of the sample. Sequenced: PBMCs. The source of these receptors is a man aged 18-30 years in good health and CMV-seronegative.

The sample holds a few counts of this clone. The chain carries TRBV5-1 and TRBJ2-6; 7 nucleotides agree with TRBD1. Looked up from germline, CDR1 is SGHRS and CDR2 is YFSETQ. The length of the CDR3 is 17 residues. Trimming cost V 6 bases and J 2 bases; bases outside gene matches: 11. The CDR3 DNA sequence: TGCGCCAGCACCCCCGGGACAGTCTCAACTGGGGCCAACGTCCTGACTTTC. It codes for CASTPGTVSTGANVLTF.

CDR3 residues: CASSLGGRDTEAFF. The CDR3 DNA follows: TGTGCCAGCAGCTTAGGAGGGAGGGACACTGAAGCTTTCTTT. The chain has TRBV7-9 and TRBJ1-1; D unresolved. In germline, CDR1 is SEHNR, CDR2 FQNEAQ (reference sequence). The germline V and J ends were trimmed by 1 base and 3 bases, with 9 bases remaining between them. This CDR3 region has 14 residues.

This clone was counted a few times. The chain links TRBV7-2 to TRBJ2-1, with TRBD2 matching 9 bases. Germline V gives CDR1 SGHTA, CDR2 FQGNSA. V shed 7 bases and J 1 base; nucleotides not matched to a gene: 5. The CDR3 runs 15 residues. Here the CDR3 reads CASTGRGGSYNEQFF. DNA of the CDR3: TGTGCCAGCACCGGGCGGGGGGGGTCCTACAATGAGCAGTTCTTC.

V and J are TRBV6-1 and TRBJ1-2; TRBD1 matches at 7 bases. The CDR3 covers 12 residues. CDR1 MNHNS and CDR2 SASEGT come from the germline V gene. V shed 7 bases, J shed 1 base, and the junction held 0 bases outside the gene matches. The CDR3 DNA follows: TGTGCCAGCACAGGGGGTAACTATGGCTACACCTTC. Its protein product is CASTGGNYGYTF.

The V and J genes are TRBV6-4 and TRBJ1-2, with 8 bases lining up with TRBD1. CDR3 length: 15 amino acids. V shed 2 bases, J shed 4 bases, and the junction held 6 bases outside the gene matches. Germline CDR1 and CDR2: MRHNA and SNTAGT. The CDR3 bases are TGTGCCAGCAGTGACCAGACAGGGGCCGGCTATGGCTACACCTTC. It specifies CASSDQTGAGYGYTF.

The rearrangement links TRBV9 to TRBJ1-3; D gene ambiguous. The CDR3 spans 15 residues. Germline CDR1 and CDR2: SGDLS and YYNGEE. V lost 6 bases, J lost 0 bases, and 13 bases lay in between. CDR3 in DNA: TGTGCCAGCACCGCTGGTGGCAGCTCTGGAAACACCATATATTTT. It encodes CASTAGGSSGNTIYF.

The V and J genes are TRBV7-2 and TRBJ1-4; D call uncertain. Germline V gives CDR1 SGHTA, CDR2 FQGNSA. The CDR3 is 14 amino acids. The ends were cut back, 1 base at V and 4 bases at J, with 7 bases in the middle. The CDR3 region is CASSLGGLNEKLFF. Here the CDR3 DNA reads TGTGCCAGCAGCTTAGGAGGACTTAATGAAAAACTGTTTTTT.

This chain joins TRBV27 and TRBJ1-1; the match to TRBD1 covers 8 bases. The CDR3 spans 13 residues. Germline V lookup: CDR1 MNHEY, CDR2 SMNVEV (reference sequence). V was clipped by 6 bases and J by 5 bases; unmatched bases: 5. The CDR3 DNA sequence: TGTGCCAGCAGCCAGGGGGCGCGGACTGAAGCTTTCTTT. The encoded protein is CASSQGARTEAFF.

The gene calls are TRBV11-2 and TRBJ2-1; a possible D gene is TRBD1 (6 bases). CDR3 length: 13 residues. Trimming stripped 2 bases from V and 9 bases from J, with 11 bases between. Germline loops: CDR1 SGHAT, CDR2 FQNNGV. The CDR3 spells CASSLHRAREQFF. The CDR3 DNA is TGTGCCAGCAGCTTACACAGGGCGCGTGAGCAGTTCTTC.

The rearrangement links TRBV7-8 to TRBJ2-2; 15 bases align to TRBD2. J was trimmed by 0 bases and V by 6 bases; bases with no gene match: 17. CDR1 is SGHVS, CDR2 FQNEAQ, per germline. The CDR3 is 22 amino acids. The CDR3 DNA follows: TGTGCCAGCAGTAATCCGGGGGACAGGGGACTAGCGGGAGGCTCGAACACCGGGGAGCTGTTTTTT. Residues: CASSNPGDRGLAGGSNTGELFF. The complete variable domain, with remaining parts taken from reference TRBV7-8 and TRBJ2-2, reads GAGVSQSPRYKVAKRGQDVALRCDPISGHVSLFWYQQALGQGPEFLTYFQNEAQLDKSGLPSDRFFAERPEGSVSTLKIQRTQQEDSAVYLCASSNPGDRGLAGGSNTGELFFGEGSRLTVL.

The chain uses TRBV28 and TRBJ2-5; a possible D gene is TRBD1 (5 bases). CDR1 MDHEN and CDR2 SYDVKM come from the germline V gene. Trimming took 6 bases from V and 5 from J, leaving 16 bases between them. This CDR3 is built from 14 residues. CDR3 sequence (DNA): TGTGCCAGCAGCCTGGGGCAATTGGGGGAGACCCAGTACTTC. It specifies CASSLGQLGETQYF. Drawing the rest from reference TRBV28 and TRBJ2-5, the complete variable domain is DVKVTQSSRYLVKRTGEKVFLECVQDMDHENMFWYRQDPGLGLRLIYFSYDVKMKEKGDIPEGYSVSREKKERFSLILESASTNQTSMYLCASSLGQLGETQYFGPGTRLLVL.

V usage is TRBV5-1 and J usage is TRBJ2-2; D call uncertain. The germline CDR1 and CDR2 sequences are SGHRS and YFSETQ. The CDR3 is 14 residues long. Trimming pared 4 bases from V and 4 bases from J, leaving 11 bases between. This CDR3 reads CASSTNMGTGELFF. The CDR3 DNA reads as TGCGCCAGCAGCACTAACATGGGCACCGGGGAGCTGTTTTTT.

The chain is built from TRBV10-2 and TRBJ2-2; TRBD2 matches at 10 bases. Unmatched junction bases numbered 2, after V lost 10 bases and J lost 0 bases. The germline gives CDR1 WSHSY, CDR2 SAAADI. The CDR3 spans 14 residues. In DNA form, the CDR3 reads TGCGCCATCCTAGCGGGAGCGAACACCGGGGAGCTGTTTTTT. Its translation is CAILAGANTGELFF.

This clone was seen just once. The chain couples TRBV5-1 to TRBJ1-1; D is unresolved. Trimming cost V 1 base and J 8 bases, with 9 bases left between them. This CDR3 spans 12 amino acids. In germline, CDR1 is SGHRS, CDR2 YFSETQ. The CDR3 DNA follows: TGCGCCAGCAGCTTGACGCGCACCGAAGCTTTCTTT. Residues: CASSLTRTEAFF.

V and J are TRBV5-1 and TRBJ2-7; 7 bases agree with TRBD2. This CDR3 is 14 amino acids long. Germline lookup yields CDR1 SGHRS and CDR2 YFSETQ. With 1 base clipped from V and 3 bases from J, the junction kept 4 bases outside the gene matches. The CDR3 loop reads CASSLTGGDYEQYF. Written as DNA, the CDR3 is TGCGCCAGCAGCTTGACGGGGGGAGACTACGAGCAGTACTTC.

V gene TRBV27 combines with J gene TRBJ2-6; 8 bases are a match to TRBD1. The CDR3 covers 17 residues. Trimming took 5 bases from V and 0 from J; bases not matched to a gene: 6. Germline CDR1 is MNHEY and CDR2 is SMNVEV (reference sequence). The CDR3 DNA reads as TGTGCCAGCAGTCACAGGGGGAGCCCCTCTGGGGCCAACGTCCTGACTTTC. It is translated as CASSHRGSPSGANVLTF.

In its sample, this clone was seen once. The V and J genes are TRBV7-9 and TRBJ1-2; 10 bases align to TRBD1. The length of the CDR3 is 12 residues. Germline values: CDR1 SEHNR, CDR2 FQNEAQ (reference sequence). J was trimmed by 9 bases and V by 4 bases; bases with no gene match: 2. This CDR3 is CASSSGQGSYTF. CDR3 coding DNA: TGTGCCAGCAGCTCGGGACAGGGGAGCTACACCTTC.

The chain combines TRBV28 with TRBJ2-5; maybe TRBD1 (6 bases). V lost 4 bases and J 4 bases, leaving 13 bases between the germline ends. This CDR3 has 14 residues. Germline-derived CDR1 and CDR2 are MDHEN and SYDVKM. Written as DNA, the CDR3 is TGTGCCAGCAGTTCCCCTCCCAGGGGAGAGACCCAGTACTTC. Translating gives CASSSPPRGETQYF.

The rearrangement links TRBV9 to TRBJ1-4, with D possibly being TRBD1 (6 bases). Germline V CDR1 and CDR2: SGDLS, YYNGEE. Trimming cost V 4 bases and J 0 bases, with 13 bases left between them. There are 16 residues in the CDR3. The CDR3 sequence: CASSPGQSSTNEKLFF. CDR3 DNA sequence: TGTGCCAGCAGCCCTGGACAGAGCTCAACTAATGAAAAACTGTTTTTT. The variable domain in full, completed from reference TRBV9 and TRBJ1-4, reads DSGVTQTPKHLITATGQRVTLRCSPRSGDLSVYWYQQSLDQGLQFLIQYYNGEERAKGNILERFSAQQFPDLHSELNLSSLELGDSALYFCASSPGQSSTNEKLFFGSGTQLSVL.

The genes are TRBV14 and TRBJ2-7; 10 bases match TRBD2. CDR3 length equals 14 residues. Germline values: CDR1 SGHDN, CDR2 FVKESK. Germline trimming cut 4 bases from V and 5 bases from J; bases unmatched to any gene: 5. CDR3 bases: TGTGCCAGCAGCCTCAGCGGGAGGGCCCACGAGCAGTACTTC. Protein: CASSLSGRAHEQYF. Using reference TRBV14 and TRBJ2-7 for the parts outside the CDR3, the full variable domain is EAGVTQFPSHSVIEKGQTVTLRCDPISGHDNLYWYRRVMGKEIKFLLHFVKESKQDESGMPNNRFLAERTGGTYSTLKVQPAELEDSGVYFCASSLSGRAHEQYFGPGTRLTVT.